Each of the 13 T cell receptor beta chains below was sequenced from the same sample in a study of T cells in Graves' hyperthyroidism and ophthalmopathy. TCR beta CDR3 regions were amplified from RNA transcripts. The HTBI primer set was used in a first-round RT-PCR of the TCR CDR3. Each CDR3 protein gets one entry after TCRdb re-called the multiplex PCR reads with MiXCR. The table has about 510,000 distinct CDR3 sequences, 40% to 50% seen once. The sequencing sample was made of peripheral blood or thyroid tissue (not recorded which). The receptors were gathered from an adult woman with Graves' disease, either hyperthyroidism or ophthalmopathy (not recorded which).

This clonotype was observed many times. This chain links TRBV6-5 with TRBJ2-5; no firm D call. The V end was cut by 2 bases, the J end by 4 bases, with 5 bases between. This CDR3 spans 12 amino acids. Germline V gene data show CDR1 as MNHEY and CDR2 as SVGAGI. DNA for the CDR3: TGTGCCAGCAGTTACAAGGGAGAGACCCAGTACTTC. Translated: CASSYKGETQYF.

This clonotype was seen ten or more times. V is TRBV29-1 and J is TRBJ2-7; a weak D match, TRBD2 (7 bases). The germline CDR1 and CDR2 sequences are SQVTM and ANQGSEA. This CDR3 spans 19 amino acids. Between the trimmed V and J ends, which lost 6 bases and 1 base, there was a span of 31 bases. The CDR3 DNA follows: TGCAGCGTATGGGGGCATGGGCGCGGGAGAGGAGGTCGGTCCTACGAGCAGTACTTC. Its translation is CSVWGHGRGRGGRSYEQYF.

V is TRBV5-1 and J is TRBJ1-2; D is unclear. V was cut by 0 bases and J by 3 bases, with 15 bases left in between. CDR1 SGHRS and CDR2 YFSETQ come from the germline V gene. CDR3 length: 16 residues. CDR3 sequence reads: CASSLVGRQYDYGYTF. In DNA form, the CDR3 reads TGCGCCAGCAGCTTGGTTGGGCGGCAGTACGACTATGGCTACACCTTC.

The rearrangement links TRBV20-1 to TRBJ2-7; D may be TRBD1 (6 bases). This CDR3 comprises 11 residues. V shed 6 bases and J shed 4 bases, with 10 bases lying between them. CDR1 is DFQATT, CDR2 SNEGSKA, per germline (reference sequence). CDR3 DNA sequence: TGCAGTGCCCTTACAGGGTACGAGCAGTACTTC. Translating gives CSALTGYEQYF.

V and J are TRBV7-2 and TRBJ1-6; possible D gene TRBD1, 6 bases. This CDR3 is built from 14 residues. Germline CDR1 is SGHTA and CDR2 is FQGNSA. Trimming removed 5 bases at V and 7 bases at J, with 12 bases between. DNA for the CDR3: TGTGCCAGCAGCACACAGGGCGGCAATTCACCCCTCCACTTT. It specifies CASSTQGGNSPLHF.

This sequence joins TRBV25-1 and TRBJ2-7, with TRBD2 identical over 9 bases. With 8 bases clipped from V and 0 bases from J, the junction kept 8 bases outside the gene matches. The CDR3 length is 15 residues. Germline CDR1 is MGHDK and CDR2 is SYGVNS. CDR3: CASSNRLADSYEQYF. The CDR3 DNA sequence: TGTGCCAGCTCAAACCGACTAGCGGACTCCTACGAGCAGTACTTC.

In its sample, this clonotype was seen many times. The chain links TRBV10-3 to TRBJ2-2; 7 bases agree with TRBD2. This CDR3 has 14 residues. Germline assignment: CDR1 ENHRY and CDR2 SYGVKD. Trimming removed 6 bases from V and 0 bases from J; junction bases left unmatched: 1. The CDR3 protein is CAISSGTNTGELFF. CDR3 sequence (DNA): TGTGCCATCAGCAGCGGGACGAACACCGGGGAGCTGTTTTTT.

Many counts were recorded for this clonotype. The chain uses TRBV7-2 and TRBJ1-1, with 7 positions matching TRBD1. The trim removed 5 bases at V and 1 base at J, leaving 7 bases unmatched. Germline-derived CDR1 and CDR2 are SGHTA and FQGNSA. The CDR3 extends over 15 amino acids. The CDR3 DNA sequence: TGTGCCAGCAGCCTATCCGGGACAGCGAACACTGAAGCTTTCTTT. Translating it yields CASSLSGTANTEAFF.

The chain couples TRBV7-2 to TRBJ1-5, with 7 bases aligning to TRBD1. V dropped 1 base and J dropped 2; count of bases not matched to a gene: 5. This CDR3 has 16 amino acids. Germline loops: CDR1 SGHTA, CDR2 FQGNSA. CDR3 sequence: CASSLGTGMGNQPQHF. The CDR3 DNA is TGTGCCAGCAGCTTAGGGACAGGAATGGGCAATCAGCCCCAGCATTTT.

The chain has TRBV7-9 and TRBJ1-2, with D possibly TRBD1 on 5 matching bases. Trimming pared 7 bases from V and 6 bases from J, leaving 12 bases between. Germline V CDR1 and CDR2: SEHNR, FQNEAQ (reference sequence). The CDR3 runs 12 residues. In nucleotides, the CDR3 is TGTGCCAGCATCAAGGCAGGGAATGGCTACACCTTC. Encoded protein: CASIKAGNGYTF.

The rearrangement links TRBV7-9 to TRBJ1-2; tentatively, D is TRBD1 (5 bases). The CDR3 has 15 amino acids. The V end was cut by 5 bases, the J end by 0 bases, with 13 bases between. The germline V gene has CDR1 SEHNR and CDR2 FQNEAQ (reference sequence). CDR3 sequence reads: CASSHRTPTNYGYTF. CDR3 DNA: TGTGCCAGCAGCCACCGGACACCCACTAACTATGGCTACACCTTC.

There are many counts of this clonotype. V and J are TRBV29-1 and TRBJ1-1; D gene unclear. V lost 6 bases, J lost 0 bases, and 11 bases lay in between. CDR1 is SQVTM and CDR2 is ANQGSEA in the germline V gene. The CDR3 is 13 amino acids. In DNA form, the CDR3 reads TGCAGCGTGGCACAGAACATGAACACTGAAGCTTTCTTT. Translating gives CSVAQNMNTEAFF.

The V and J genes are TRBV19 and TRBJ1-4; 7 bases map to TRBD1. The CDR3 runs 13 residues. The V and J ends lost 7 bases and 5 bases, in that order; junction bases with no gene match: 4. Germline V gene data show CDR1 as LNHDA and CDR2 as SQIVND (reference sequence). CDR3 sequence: CASKQGKNEKLFF. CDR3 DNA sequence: TGTGCCAGTAAACAGGGGAAAAATGAAAAACTGTTTTTT.